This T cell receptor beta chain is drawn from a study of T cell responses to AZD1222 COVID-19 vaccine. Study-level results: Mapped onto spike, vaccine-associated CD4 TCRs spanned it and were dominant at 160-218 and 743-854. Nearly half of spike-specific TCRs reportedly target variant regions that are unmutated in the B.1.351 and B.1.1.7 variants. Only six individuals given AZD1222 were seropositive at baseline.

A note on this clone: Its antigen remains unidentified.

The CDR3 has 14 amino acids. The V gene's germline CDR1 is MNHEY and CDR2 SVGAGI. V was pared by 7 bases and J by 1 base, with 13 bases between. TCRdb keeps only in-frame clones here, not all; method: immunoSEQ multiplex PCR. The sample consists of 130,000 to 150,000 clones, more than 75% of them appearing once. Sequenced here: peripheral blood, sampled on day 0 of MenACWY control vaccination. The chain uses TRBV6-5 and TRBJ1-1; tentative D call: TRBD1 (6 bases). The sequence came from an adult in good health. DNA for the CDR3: TGTGCCAGCAATCCGGGACACCCGAACACTGAAGCTTTCTTT. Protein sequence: CASNPGHPNTEAFF.